The present T cell receptor beta chain was sequenced within a study of blood T cell repertoires in COVID-19. Some clones are missing from TCRdb's copy, which holds only in-frame ones; the method was immunoSEQ multiplex PCR. Of roughly 180,000 clones in the sample, 83% were seen once. Trimming at V came to 6 bases and at J to 1 base, leaving 20 bases not matched to a gene. Germline CDR1 SNHLY, CDR2 FYNNEI. The CDR3 totals 19 residues. The sequenced sample consisted of PBMCs or T cells enriched from blood (not recorded which). The sequence was obtained from a woman aged 45-65 years in a cohort exposed to, infected with or recovered from COVID-19 (not recorded which). This chain links TRBV2 with TRBJ2-7, with TRBD1 matching over 8 bases. The DNA of the CDR3 is TGTGCCAGCAGCGTCGATCACGGGACAGGAGTTTTTTATTCCTACGAGCAGTACTTC. Amino acids: CASSVDHGTGVFYSYEQYF.